This record covers a single T cell receptor beta chain. Different DNA sequences within this sample yield the same CDR3. These data come from a study of cytomegalovirus exposure and HLA in healthy donors. 60 Vbeta and 13 Jbeta primers were used in PCR. Clones were sequenced by immunoSEQ multiplex PCR, and TCRdb holds only the in-frame ones, with some missing. The sample holds roughly 140,000 clones, 55% to 70% seen once. The V end lost 5 bases, the J end lost 4 bases, and 8 bases lay between the germline ends. CDR1 and CDR2 (germline): GTSNPN, SVGIG (reference sequence). CDR3 length: 11 amino acids. The receptor was derived from a woman aged 55 to 70 in good health and CMV-seropositive. V and J are TRBV30 and TRBJ1-2; D remains ambiguous. Sample: PBMCs. CDR3 coding DNA: TGTGCCTGGCAGGCAGGCTATGGCTACACCTTC. Residues: CAWQAGYGYTF. The whole variable domain, filled in from reference TRBV30 and TRBJ1-2, reads SQTIHQWPATLVQPVGSPLSLECTVEGTSNPNLYWYRQAAGRGLQLLFYSVGIGQISSEVPQNLSASRPQDRQFILSSKKLLLSDSGFYLCAWQAGYGYTFGSGTRLTVV.